A single sample gave rise to the 27 T cell receptor beta chains below, sequenced in a study of shared clonotypes between healthy human individuals (dated by TCRdb to 2019 to 2021). The library was built by means of the immunoSEQ multiplex PCR assay. Held by TCRdb, this immuneACCESS table contains in-frame sequences only and omits some clones. Under half of the omission traces to an unresolved V gene where checked; the cause of the rest is unknown. The sample records under 1,900,000 clones, approximately 98.5% of which are singletons. 0.36% of the sample comes from the top ten. The sample was naive CD4+ T cells sorted from blood. Explained via the paper, the cell subset or site label denotes: CD45RA+ positively selected. The receptors shown here come from a man aged 30-40 years in good health.

The CDR3, as DNA: TGTGCCAGTAGTGTTGGGCTAGCGGGAGTTGAGCAGTTCTTC. Amino acid sequence: CASSVGLAGVEQFF. The chain combines TRBV19 with TRBJ2-1; TRBD2 aligns across 10 bases. CDR1 and CDR2 (germline): LNHDA, SQIVND (reference sequence). The J segment lost 9 bases and the V segment lost 5 bases, leaving 7 bases of the junction unmatched. CDR3 length: 14 amino acids.

The chain couples TRBV9 to TRBJ2-1, with 9 positions matching TRBD2. CDR1 and CDR2 (germline): SGDLS, YYNGEE. The CDR3 covers 14 residues. V shed 3 bases and J 9 bases; nucleotides not matched to a gene: 7. Here the CDR3 reads CASSDWTSEAEQFF. DNA of the CDR3: TGTGCCAGCAGCGATTGGACTAGCGAGGCTGAGCAGTTCTTC.

The chain uses TRBV29-1 and TRBJ2-1; 15 bases match TRBD2. CDR1 is SQVTM, CDR2 ANQGSEA, per germline. V lost 4 bases to trimming and J lost 8 bases; unmatched junction nucleotides: 18. CDR3 length equals 19 residues. CDR3 in amino acids: CSVGVLGTSGRILSDEQFF. The CDR3 DNA follows: TGCAGCGTTGGAGTTTTGGGGACTAGCGGGAGGATTCTTAGCGATGAGCAGTTCTTC.

This chain links TRBV5-4 with TRBJ2-5; 8 bases fit TRBD1. Per germline, CDR1 SGHNT and CDR2 YYREEE (reference sequence). The junction had 3 bases not matched to a gene; V was cut back by 1 base and J by 1 base. The length of the CDR3 is 15 residues. The CDR3 is CASSLTGGGQETQYF. The CDR3 nucleotides read TGTGCCAGCAGCTTGACAGGGGGAGGCCAAGAGACCCAGTACTTC.

The table lists this clone with a count of one. This chain links TRBV18 with TRBJ2-5, with D possibly being TRBD1 (5 bases). Per germline, CDR1 KGHSH and CDR2 LQKENI. The CDR3 length is 16 residues. V was trimmed by 3 bases and J by 0 bases, leaving 14 bases between them. CDR3 in DNA: TGTGCCAGCTCACCCTTGCCTCGGACACACCAAGAGACCCAGTACTTC. Residues: CASSPLPRTHQETQYF.

This chain uses TRBV28 with TRBJ2-2; no definite D call. V was trimmed by 2 bases and J by 1 base, leaving 11 bases between them. Germline V gene data show CDR1 as MDHEN and CDR2 as SYDVKM. The CDR3 contains 16 residues. CDR3: CASSLTSVKNTGELFF. The CDR3 DNA reads TGTGCCAGCAGTTTAACGTCAGTTAAGAACACCGGGGAGCTGTTTTTT.

This chain uses TRBV28 with TRBJ1-5, with 9 bases lining up with TRBD1. The CDR3 covers 15 residues. Trimming at V came to 7 bases and at J to 6 bases, leaving 10 bases not matched to a gene. CDR1 and CDR2 (germline): MDHEN, SYDVKM. The chain's CDR3 is CASTPPGQGVQPQHF. In DNA form, the CDR3 reads TGTGCCAGCACTCCCCCGGGACAGGGTGTTCAGCCCCAGCATTTT.

The V call is TRBV5-4, the J call TRBJ2-7; D unresolved. This CDR3 has 14 amino acids. Per the germline V gene, CDR1 is SGHNT and CDR2 is YYREEE (reference sequence). Trimming stripped 0 bases from V and 3 bases from J, with 10 bases between. The CDR3, as DNA: TGTGCCAGCAGCTTGGGCTGGCAGAGCTACGAGCAGTACTTC. Its translation is CASSLGWQSYEQYF.

The chain has TRBV10-3 and TRBJ2-1; maybe TRBD2 (6 bases). V lost 11 bases to trimming and J lost 2 bases, with 19 bases between them. The CDR3 totals 15 residues. In germline, CDR1 is ENHRY, CDR2 SYGVKD. The CDR3 reads CAVSRDLATYNEQFF. CDR3 in DNA: TGTGCCGTTAGTCGGGACTTAGCCACCTACAATGAGCAGTTCTTC.

V is TRBV5-1 and J is TRBJ2-1; 8 bases line up with TRBD2. CDR3 length: 15 residues. With V trimmed by 4 bases and J by 8 bases, 11 bases remained unmatched. Per germline, CDR1 SGHRS and CDR2 YFSETQ. CDR3 DNA sequence: TGCGCCAGCAGCCCGGGACTAGAGAGTTACTATGAGCAGTTCTTC. Its translation is CASSPGLESYYEQFF.

The chain is built from TRBV6-4 and TRBJ2-3; D uncertain. The V end was cut by 3 bases, the J end by 2 bases, with 6 bases between. CDR1 is MRHNA, CDR2 SNTAGT, per germline. The CDR3 is 13 amino acids. The chain's CDR3 is CASSEETTDTQYF. DNA of the CDR3: TGTGCCAGCAGTGAGGAGACCACAGATACGCAGTATTTT.

V is TRBV2 and J is TRBJ1-2; tentative D call: TRBD1 (5 bases). Germline V gene data show CDR1 as SNHLY and CDR2 as FYNNEI. CDR3 length: 14 residues. V shed 6 bases and J shed 5 bases, with 16 bases lying between them. The CDR3: CASSQRGSRYGYTF. The CDR3 DNA reads TGTGCCAGCAGCCAAAGGGGTAGTCGGTATGGCTACACCTTC.

The chain joins TRBV11-2 to TRBJ2-1, with a tentative D call TRBD1 (6 bases). CDR3 size: 13 residues. Germline CDR1 and CDR2: SGHAT and FQNNGV. V was clipped by 4 bases and J by 7 bases, with 11 bases between them. CDR3 residues: CASSSSGVNEQFF. CDR3 nucleotides: TGTGCCAGCAGCTCTTCAGGGGTAAATGAGCAGTTCTTC.

The J gene is TRBJ2-7, the V gene TRBV5-5; TRBD2 matches 10 bases. CDR3 size: 16 residues. From germline, CDR1 is SGHKS and CDR2 YYEKEE (reference sequence). With V trimmed by 4 bases and J by 4 bases, 11 bases remained unmatched. The CDR3: CASSTWTSGSFYEQYF. The DNA of the CDR3 is TGTGCCAGCAGCACCTGGACTAGCGGCAGCTTTTACGAGCAGTACTTC.

The chain carries TRBV7-3 and TRBJ2-3; D is unclear. The V end lost 3 bases, the J end lost 2 bases, and 12 bases lay between the germline ends. The CDR3 is 15 amino acids. Per the germline V gene, CDR1 is SGHTA and CDR2 is FQGTGA. The chain's CDR3 is CASSFPWKPTDTQYF. The CDR3 DNA follows: TGTGCCAGCAGCTTCCCATGGAAGCCCACAGATACGCAGTATTTT.

V and J are TRBV29-1 and TRBJ2-2, with a tentative D call TRBD2 (5 bases). The germline CDR1 and CDR2 sequences are SQVTM and ANQGSEA. The CDR3 runs 11 residues. Trimming left V 5 bases short and J 5 bases short, with 6 bases between. The CDR3 coding sequence is TGCAGCGTTCCGGGGACCGGGGAGCTGTTTTTT. This codes for CSVPGTGELFF.

As DNA, the CDR3 is TGTGCCAGCAGAACCCAACTAGCGGGAGGAAGGGTGGAGCAGTTCTTC. This translates into CASRTQLAGGRVEQFF. V and J are TRBV28 and TRBJ2-1; 12 nucleotides agree with TRBD2. The CDR3 sequence is 16 residues long. The germline V gene encodes CDR1 MDHEN and CDR2 SYDVKM. Trimming at V came to 6 bases and at J to 10 bases, leaving 13 bases not matched to a gene.

The chain carries TRBV19 and TRBJ2-3; D may be TRBD1 or TRBD2 (5 bases each). V lost 6 bases, J lost 0 bases, and 19 bases lay in between. Germline V gene data show CDR1 as LNHDA and CDR2 as SQIVND (reference sequence). CDR3 length equals 17 residues. CDR3 DNA: TGTGCCAGTAGCGTGTCGGGACCAAATCCTAGCACAGATACGCAGTATTTT. Translation: CASSVSGPNPSTDTQYF. The full variable domain, rest sourced from reference TRBV19 and TRBJ2-3, is DGGITQSPKYLFRKEGQNVTLSCEQNLNHDAMYWYRQDPGQGLRLIYYSQIVNDFQKGDIAEGYSVSREKKESFPLTVTSAQKNPTAFYLCASSVSGPNPSTDTQYFGPGTRLTVL.

The V and J genes are TRBV7-9 and TRBJ2-1; the D call may be TRBD1 or TRBD2 (5 bases each). The CDR3 has 14 amino acids. Germline values: CDR1 SEHNR, CDR2 FQNEAQ (reference sequence). With 1 base removed from V and 8 bases from J, the gap between germline ends came to 12 bases. The CDR3 nucleotides are TGTGCCAGCAGCTTAGTTCTTATGGGGGATGAGCAGTTCTTC. It yields the protein CASSLVLMGDEQFF.

On this clone: The sample contains more than one DNA sequence encoding this CDR3. The CDR3 DNA reads TGTGCCAGCAGGCGCACCGGCGGCTCCTACGAGCAGTACTTC. Translation: CASRRTGGSYEQYF. The chain employs TRBV28 and TRBJ2-7; D unclear. Germline CDR1 MDHEN, CDR2 SYDVKM. The CDR3 extends over 14 amino acids. V dropped 6 bases and J dropped 0 bases, with 12 bases sitting between them.

This chain links TRBV29-1 with TRBJ2-3; 8 bases are a match to TRBD2. From germline, CDR1 is SQVTM and CDR2 ANQGSEA. The CDR3 loop spans 16 amino acids. The ends lost 6 bases at V and 3 bases at J; junction bases unmatched: 14. The CDR3, as DNA: TGCAGCGTCGGGGGGGAGGGGGACCGATCGACAGATACGCAGTATTTT. Residues: CSVGGEGDRSTDTQYF.

The V gene is TRBV10-3, the J gene TRBJ2-7; 8 bases map to TRBD1. This CDR3 region has 15 residues. V was pared by 6 bases and J by 0 bases, with 7 bases of the junction left unmatched. Germline CDR1 is ENHRY and CDR2 is SYGVKD. CDR3 sequence reads: CAIRTGTGSSYEQYF. CDR3 nucleotides: TGTGCCATCAGAACCGGGACAGGAAGCTCCTACGAGCAGTACTTC.

This clone appeared once. The rearrangement joins TRBV11-3 to TRBJ2-7; 8 bases agree with TRBD1. In germline, CDR1 is SGHNT, CDR2 YENEEA. There are 13 residues in the CDR3. Trimming cost V 5 bases and J 3 bases; bases outside gene matches: 3. CDR3 DNA: TGTGCCAGCAGCGTCGGACAGGGCTACGAGCAGTACTTC. Amino acid sequence: CASSVGQGYEQYF.

This clone has just one count. The rearrangement joins TRBV28 to TRBJ1-1; 8 positions match TRBD1. V was clipped by 5 bases and J by 6 bases; unmatched bases: 14. Germline CDR1 and CDR2: MDHEN and SYDVKM. The CDR3 covers 16 residues. The CDR3 loop is CASSLPTTDREAEAFF. The CDR3 DNA reads as TGTGCCAGCAGTCTACCAACTACGGACAGGGAGGCTGAAGCTTTCTTT.

This chain links TRBV7-2 with TRBJ1-2; no clear D gene. V gave up 0 bases and J gave up 4 bases, with 21 bases separating them. The CDR3 is made up of 18 amino acids. Germline V gene sequence: CDR1 SGHTA, CDR2 FQGNSA. The CDR3 reads CASSLAYPTSSGFYGYTF. The CDR3 DNA reads TGTGCCAGCAGCTTAGCTTATCCGACCTCCTCAGGCTTCTATGGCTACACCTTC. Looking up the rest from reference TRBV7-2 and TRBJ1-2 gives the full variable domain: GAGVSQSPSNKVTEKGKDVELRCDPISGHTALYWYRQSLGQGLEFLIYFQGNSAPDKSGLPSDRFSAERTGGSVSTLTIQRTQQEDSAVYLCASSLAYPTSSGFYGYTFGSGTRLTVV.

The V and J genes are TRBV7-2 and TRBJ2-7; TRBD2 agrees at 13 bases. Germline-derived CDR1 and CDR2 are SGHTA and FQGNSA. The V and J ends lost 7 bases and 6 bases, in that order; junction bases with no gene match: 9. The CDR3 runs 15 residues. CDR3 coding DNA: TGTGCCAGCATCCTACTAGCGGGAGGGCCGGCCGAGCAGTACTTC. Its translation is CASILLAGGPAEQYF.

V gene TRBV28 combines with J gene TRBJ1-1, with D possibly being TRBD1 (5 bases). The V end lost 3 bases, the J end lost 0 bases, and 8 bases lay between the germline ends. CDR1 is MDHEN, CDR2 SYDVKM, per germline. The CDR3 sequence is 14 residues long. The CDR3 sequence is CASSFPGVNTEAFF. CDR3 DNA sequence: TGTGCCAGCAGTTTCCCGGGGGTGAACACTGAAGCTTTCTTT. Full variable domain (outside the CDR3, taken from reference TRBV28 and TRBJ1-1): DVKVTQSSRYLVKRTGEKVFLECVQDMDHENMFWYRQDPGLGLRLIYFSYDVKMKEKGDIPEGYSVSREKKERFSLILESASTNQTSMYLCASSFPGVNTEAFFGQGTRLTVV.